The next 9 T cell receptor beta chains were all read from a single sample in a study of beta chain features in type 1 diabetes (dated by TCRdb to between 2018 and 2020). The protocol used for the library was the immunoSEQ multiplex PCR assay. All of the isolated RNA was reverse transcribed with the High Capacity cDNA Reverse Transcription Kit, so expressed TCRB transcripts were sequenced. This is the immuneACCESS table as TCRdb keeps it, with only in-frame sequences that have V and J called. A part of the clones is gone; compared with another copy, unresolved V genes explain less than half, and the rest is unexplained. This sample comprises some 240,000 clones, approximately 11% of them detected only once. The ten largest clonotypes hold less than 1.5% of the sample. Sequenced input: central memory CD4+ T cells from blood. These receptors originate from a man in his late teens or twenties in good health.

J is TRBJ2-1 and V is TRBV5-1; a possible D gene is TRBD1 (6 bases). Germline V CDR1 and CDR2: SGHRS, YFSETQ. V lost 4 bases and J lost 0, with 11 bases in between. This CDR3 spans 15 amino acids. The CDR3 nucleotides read TGCGCCAGCAGCCCCACAGGGAGCTCCTACAATGAGCAGTTCTTC. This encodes CASSPTGSSYNEQFF.

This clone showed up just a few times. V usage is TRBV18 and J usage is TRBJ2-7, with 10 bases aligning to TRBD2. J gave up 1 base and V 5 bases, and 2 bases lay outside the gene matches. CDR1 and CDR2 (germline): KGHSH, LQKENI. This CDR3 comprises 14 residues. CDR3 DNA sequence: TGTGCCAGCTCATTGGGACTAGCGTCCTACGAGCAGTACTTC. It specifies CASSLGLASYEQYF.

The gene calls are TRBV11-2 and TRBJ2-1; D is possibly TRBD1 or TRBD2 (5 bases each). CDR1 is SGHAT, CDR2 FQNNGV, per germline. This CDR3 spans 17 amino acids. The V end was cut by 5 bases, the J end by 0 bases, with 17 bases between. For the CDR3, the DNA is TGTGCCAGCAGCGCACTGAGGGACGGGCGCTCCTACAATGAGCAGTTCTTC. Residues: CASSALRDGRSYNEQFF.

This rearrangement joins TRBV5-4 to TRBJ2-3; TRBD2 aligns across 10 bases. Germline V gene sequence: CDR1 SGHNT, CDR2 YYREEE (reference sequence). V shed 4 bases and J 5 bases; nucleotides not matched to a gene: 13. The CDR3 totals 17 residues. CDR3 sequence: CASSTDPLAGVGDTQYF. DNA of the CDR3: TGTGCCAGCAGCACTGATCCCCTAGCGGGAGTAGGAGATACGCAGTATTTT.

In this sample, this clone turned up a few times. The CDR3 nucleotides are TGTGCCTGGAGTCCGGCTCGGACGGGGGTCGGCTATGGCTACACCTTC. This codes for CAWSPARTGVGYGYTF. This chain connects TRBV30 to TRBJ1-2; the D gene is possibly TRBD1 (5 bases). This CDR3 is 16 amino acids long. The V and J ends lost 2 bases and 4 bases respectively, with 20 bases between them. CDR1 is GTSNPN, CDR2 SVGIG, per germline (reference sequence).

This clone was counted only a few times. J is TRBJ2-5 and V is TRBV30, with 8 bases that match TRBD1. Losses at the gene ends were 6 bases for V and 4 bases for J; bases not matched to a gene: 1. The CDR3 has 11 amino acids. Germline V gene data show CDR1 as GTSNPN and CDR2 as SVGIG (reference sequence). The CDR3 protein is CACTGGETQYF. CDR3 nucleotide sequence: TGTGCCTGTACAGGGGGAGAGACCCAGTACTTC.

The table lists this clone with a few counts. The CDR3 loop reads CASSPADYGYTF. In DNA form, the CDR3 reads TGTGCCAGCAGCCCCGCAGACTATGGCTACACCTTC. The chain recombines TRBV14 with TRBJ1-2; D unclear. The V gene's germline CDR1 is SGHDN and CDR2 FVKESK. V lost 4 bases to trimming and J lost 3 bases, with 6 bases between them. This CDR3 contains 12 residues.

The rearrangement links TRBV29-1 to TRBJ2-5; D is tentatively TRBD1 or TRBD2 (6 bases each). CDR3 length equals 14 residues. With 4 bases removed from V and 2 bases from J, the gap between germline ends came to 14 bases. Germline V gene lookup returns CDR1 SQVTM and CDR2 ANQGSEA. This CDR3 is CSVARGGIQETQYF. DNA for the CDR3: TGCAGCGTTGCCCGAGGGGGGATTCAAGAGACCCAGTACTTC. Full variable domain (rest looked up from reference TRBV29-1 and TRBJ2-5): SAVISQKPSRDICQRGTSLTIQCQVDSQVTMMFWYRQQPGQSLTLIATANQGSEATYESGFVIDKFPISRPNLTFSTLTVSNMSPEDSSIYLCSVARGGIQETQYFGPGTRLLVL.

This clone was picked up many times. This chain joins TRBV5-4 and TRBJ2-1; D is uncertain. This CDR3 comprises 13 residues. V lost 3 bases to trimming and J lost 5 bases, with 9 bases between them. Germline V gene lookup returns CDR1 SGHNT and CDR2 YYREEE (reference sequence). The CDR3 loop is CASSSSPDNEQFF. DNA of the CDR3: TGTGCCAGCAGCTCATCTCCGGACAATGAGCAGTTCTTC.